A single sample gave rise to the 28 T cell receptor beta chains below, sequenced in a study of human T cells and chemical hapten exposure. TCRdb fed the 5' RACE reads into MiXCR, producing one record per CDR3 protein. The data show 110,000 to 150,000 distinct CDR3 sequences, with 4.1% seen just once and roughly 1.4% held by the top ten. Unfractionated whole blood yielded total RNA. The receptors shown here come from a female donor in good health.

This clonotype came up many times. The chain uses TRBV20-1 and TRBJ2-3; 11 nucleotides agree with TRBD2. Trimming took 6 bases from V and 8 from J; bases not matched to a gene: 10. This CDR3 has 14 residues. CDR1 and CDR2 from the germline V gene are DFQATT and SNEGSKA (reference sequence). CDR3 region: CSAGFSGGAATQYF. CDR3 sequence (DNA): TGCAGTGCGGGATTTAGCGGGGGGGCCGCTACGCAGTATTTT.

The chain employs TRBV5-1 and TRBJ2-5; possibly TRBD2 for D (5 bases). CDR1 is SGHRS, CDR2 YFSETQ, per germline. With 4 bases removed from V and 2 bases from J, the gap between germline ends came to 12 bases. The CDR3 has 14 amino acids. This CDR3 reads CASSPTSAQETQYF. CDR3 DNA sequence: TGCGCCAGCAGCCCCACTAGTGCTCAAGAGACCCAGTACTTC.

This clonotype was observed many times. J is TRBJ2-2 and V is TRBV7-2, with 7 bases fitting TRBD2. J was trimmed by 1 base and V by 0 bases; bases with no gene match: 2. The CDR3 spans 16 residues. The V gene's germline CDR1 is SGHTA and CDR2 FQGNSA. CDR3 sequence (DNA): TGTGCCAGCAGCTTAGCTAGCGGGCTGAACACCGGGGAGCTGTTTTTT. Translated, it gives CASSLASGLNTGELFF.

This clonotype was recorded only once. One base away lies a much larger clone, so this may be a sequencing read error. The rearrangement joins TRBV2 to TRBJ2-5; D might be TRBD2 (5 bases). There are 13 residues in the CDR3. With 7 bases removed from V and 3 bases from J, the gap between germline ends came to 12 bases. CDR1 is SNHLY and CDR2 is FYNNEI in the germline V gene. The CDR3 loop reads CASIPRGKETQYF. CDR3 bases: TGTGCCAGCATCCCACGGGGAAAAGAGACCCAGTACTTC.

This clonotype was detected ten times or more. The chain couples TRBV3-1 to TRBJ2-3, with 7 bases matching TRBD1. The ends lost 8 bases at V and 1 base at J; junction bases unmatched: 6. This CDR3 region has 14 residues. Germline CDR1 and CDR2: LGHDT and YNNKEL (reference sequence). The CDR3 DNA reads TGTGCCAGCTCGGGACAGCTCGGCACAGATACGCAGTATTTT. Protein sequence: CASSGQLGTDTQYF.

The table lists this clonotype with many counts. The chain uses TRBV11-2 and TRBJ2-2; no clear D gene. This CDR3 is 12 amino acids long. V was trimmed by 5 bases and J by 5 bases, leaving 6 bases between them. Germline CDR1 is SGHAT and CDR2 is FQNNGV. CDR3 loop: CASSHETGELFF. The CDR3 region has the DNA TGTGCCAGCAGCCACGAAACCGGGGAGCTGTTTTTT. The full variable domain, its missing parts supplied by reference TRBV11-2 and TRBJ2-2, is EAGVAQSPRYKIIEKRQSVAFWCNPISGHATLYWYQQILGQGPKLLIQFQNNGVVDDSQLPKDRFSAERLKGVDSTLKIQPAKLEDSAVYLCASSHETGELFFGEGSRLTVL.

This clonotype occurred many times. V gene TRBV29-1 combines with J gene TRBJ2-3; D remains ambiguous. Germline V gene lookup returns CDR1 SQVTM and CDR2 ANQGSEA. Trimming shortened V by 4 bases and J by 3 bases, and 11 bases separated the two germline ends. The CDR3 covers 13 residues. The DNA of the CDR3 is TGCAGCGTTGGACTCCAAGCGACAGATACGCAGTATTTT. The encoded protein is CSVGLQATDTQYF.

The table lists this clonotype with many counts. The V gene is TRBV4-1, the J gene TRBJ2-1; 7 bases fit TRBD1. Germline values: CDR1 MGHRA, CDR2 YSYEKL. V was pared by 1 base and J by 0 bases, with 6 bases of the junction left unmatched. CDR3 size: 17 residues. This CDR3 reads CASSQALRGSSYNEQFF. CDR3 nucleotide sequence: TGCGCCAGCAGCCAAGCTCTCAGGGGGAGCTCCTACAATGAGCAGTTCTTC.

This clonotype was picked up a small number of times. A much larger clone is a single base away; this may be a read error. The chain combines TRBV20-1 with TRBJ2-3; D not resolved. The CDR3 totals 12 residues. Germline-derived CDR1 and CDR2 are DFQATT and SNEGSKA (reference sequence). V lost 0 bases, J lost 4 bases, and 5 bases lay in between. CDR3 amino acids: CSARDRADTQYF. In DNA form, the CDR3 reads TGCAGTGCTAGAGATCGCGCAGATACGCAGTATTTT.

This clonotype came up many times. The CDR3 bases are TGTGCCAGCGGTGCCAGGGGGTACGAGCAGTACTTC. It codes for CASGARGYEQYF. The chain carries TRBV6-1 and TRBJ2-7, with 7 bases aligning to TRBD1. The ends lost 8 bases at V and 4 bases at J; junction bases unmatched: 5. CDR3 size: 12 residues. CDR1 MNHNS and CDR2 SASEGT come from the germline V gene.

This clonotype showed up many times. This chain joins TRBV10-3 and TRBJ2-1; 13 bases align to TRBD2. Germline V gives CDR1 ENHRY, CDR2 SYGVKD. With V trimmed by 9 bases and J by 9 bases, 11 bases remained unmatched. This CDR3 is built from 15 residues. The chain's CDR3 is CAIPLAGGFEGEQFF. In nucleotides, the CDR3 is TGTGCCATTCCACTAGCGGGGGGGTTTGAGGGTGAGCAGTTCTTC.

This clonotype was detected many times. The chain is built from TRBV15 and TRBJ1-3; D call uncertain. The V and J ends lost 0 bases and 2 bases respectively, with 8 bases between them. Per the germline V gene, CDR1 is LNHNV and CDR2 is YYDKDF (reference sequence). The CDR3 loop spans 15 amino acids. The CDR3 nucleotides are TGTGCCACCAGCAGAGATATCCTACCTGGAAACACCATATATTTT. Encoded protein: CATSRDILPGNTIYF.

This clonotype appeared many times. The chain carries TRBV4-2 and TRBJ2-3; D is unresolved. Trimming removed 2 bases at V and 6 bases at J, with 12 bases between. CDR3 length equals 14 residues. Germline CDR1 is LGHNA and CDR2 is YNFKEQ. CDR3 coding DNA: TGTGCCAGCAGCCAAACCCGGCCATCGGATACGCAGTATTTT. Protein product: CASSQTRPSDTQYF.

This clonotype has a count of ten or more. This chain links TRBV6-2 or TRBV6-3 with TRBJ2-7; D is perhaps TRBD2 (7 bases). CDR1 and CDR2 (germline): MNHEY, SVGEGT. There are 15 residues in the CDR3. Deletions cut 6 bases from V and 3 bases from J, with 18 bases between. In DNA form, the CDR3 reads TGTGCCAGCAGCGACGCTGCGGGGGCAATCTACGAGCAGTACTTC. Encoded protein: CASSDAAGAIYEQYF.

The V call is TRBV9, the J call TRBJ1-1; D may be TRBD1 (6 bases). Trimming pared 3 bases from V and 4 bases from J, leaving 25 bases between. The germline CDR1 and CDR2 sequences are SGDLS and YYNGEE. The CDR3 is made up of 18 amino acids. The CDR3 protein is CASSEEGGPDTLGTEAFF. CDR3 nucleotide sequence: TGTGCCAGCAGCGAGGAGGGGGGGCCCGACACACTGGGCACTGAAGCTTTCTTT.

This clonotype has just a few counts. The chain recombines TRBV20-1 with TRBJ2-5, with TRBD2 identical over 7 bases. Per germline, CDR1 DFQATT and CDR2 SNEGSKA (reference sequence). CDR3 length equals 15 residues. J gave up 2 bases and V 0 bases, and 6 bases lay outside the gene matches. The CDR3 coding sequence is TGCAGTGCTAGAGATGCCAGACTAGCTCAAGAGACCCAGTACTTC. This gives the protein CSARDARLAQETQYF.

This chain links TRBV10-3 with TRBJ2-3, with 12 bases aligning to TRBD2. J was trimmed by 2 bases and V by 6 bases; bases with no gene match: 9. CDR3 length: 17 amino acids. From germline, CDR1 is ENHRY and CDR2 SYGVKD. The CDR3: CAISQGTSGFSTDTQYF. Here the CDR3 DNA reads TGTGCCATCAGCCAAGGGACTAGCGGGTTCTCCACAGATACGCAGTATTTT.

This clonotype showed up many times. The CDR3 DNA reads as TGTGCCAGCAGCTTAGCCGGGGGCGCGTATAGCAATCAGCCCCAGCATTTT. Its protein product is CASSLAGGAYSNQPQHF. The chain combines TRBV7-2 with TRBJ1-5; tentative D call: TRBD1 (6 bases). The V and J ends lost 0 bases and 0 bases respectively, with 12 bases between them. Germline V gives CDR1 SGHTA, CDR2 FQGNSA. This CDR3 contains 17 residues.

This clonotype turned up a few times. V usage is TRBV2 and J usage is TRBJ2-6; TRBD1 matches at 7 bases. The J segment lost 5 bases and the V segment lost 8 bases, leaving 9 bases of the junction unmatched. The CDR3 totals 15 residues. CDR1 and CDR2 (germline): SNHLY, FYNNEI. CDR3 residues: CASSDTGERANVLTF. The CDR3 DNA sequence: TGTGCCAGCTCCGACACAGGGGAGCGGGCCAACGTCCTGACTTTC.

This clonotype was observed at least ten times. The genes are TRBV7-2 and TRBJ1-1; D gene unclear. The CDR3 sequence is 15 residues long. The germline gives CDR1 SGHTA, CDR2 FQGNSA. The V end lost 5 bases, the J end lost 2 bases, and 15 bases lay between the germline ends. CDR3 region: CASSRLGGSNTEAFF. The CDR3 bases are TGTGCCAGCAGCCGCCTCGGAGGGAGTAACACTGAAGCTTTCTTT.

The sample holds many counts of this clonotype. The genes are TRBV12-3 or TRBV12-4 and TRBJ2-2; D uncertain. This CDR3 has 11 amino acids. Trimming pared 6 bases from V and 4 bases from J, leaving 3 bases between. This CDR3 is CASRFTGELFF. Here the CDR3 DNA reads TGTGCCAGCAGATTCACCGGGGAGCTGTTTTTT.

This clonotype was seen at least ten times. J is TRBJ2-7 and V is TRBV7-2; TRBD2 matches at 9 bases. This CDR3 has 16 amino acids. J was trimmed by 3 bases and V by 1 base; bases with no gene match: 7. Germline V gene lookup returns CDR1 SGHTA and CDR2 FQGNSA. CDR3 sequence reads: CASSLDWSSGVYEQYF. The CDR3 nucleotides are TGTGCCAGCAGCTTAGACTGGTCTAGCGGGGTCTACGAGCAGTACTTC. Full variable domain (remainder filled in from reference TRBV7-2 and TRBJ2-7): GAGVSQSPSNKVTEKGKDVELRCDPISGHTALYWYRQSLGQGLEFLIYFQGNSAPDKSGLPSDRFSAERTGGSVSTLTIQRTQQEDSAVYLCASSLDWSSGVYEQYFGPGTRLTVT.

In this sample, this clonotype turned up many times. The V call is TRBV7-2, the J call TRBJ1-2; D is unclear. The CDR3 runs 15 residues. Trimming removed 7 bases from V and 0 bases from J, with 15 bases in between. The V gene's germline CDR1 is SGHTA and CDR2 FQGNSA. The CDR3 DNA reads as TGTGCCAGCACTGCCGGGCAAAGAACTAACTATGGCTACACCTTC. The encoded protein is CASTAGQRTNYGYTF.

This clonotype has at least ten counts. This chain uses TRBV12-3 or TRBV12-4 with TRBJ1-4; D not resolved. The V and J ends lost 3 bases and 5 bases respectively, with 13 bases between them. The CDR3 extends over 15 amino acids. The CDR3 nucleotides are TGTGCCAGCAGTTTTTCTGGACCGCAGAATGAAAAACTGTTTTTT. Protein: CASSFSGPQNEKLFF.

Ten or more counts support this clonotype. This rearrangement joins TRBV5-1 to TRBJ2-3, with 12 bases aligning to TRBD2. V trimming: 5 bases; J trimming: 2 bases; junction bases outside the gene matches: 9. Germline V gives CDR1 SGHRS, CDR2 YFSETQ. The CDR3 consists of 17 residues. This CDR3 reads CASSKKGLAGLTDTQYF. Here the CDR3 DNA reads TGCGCCAGCAGTAAAAAAGGACTAGCGGGACTCACAGATACGCAGTATTTT.

This clonotype was found many times. The J gene is TRBJ2-2, the V gene TRBV7-9, with D possibly matching TRBD2 (5 bases). From germline, CDR1 is SEHNR and CDR2 FQNEAQ (reference sequence). V lost 3 bases, J lost 3 bases, and 11 bases lay in between. CDR3 size: 15 residues. This chain's CDR3 is CASSFILDYTGELFF. In DNA, the CDR3 is TGTGCCAGCAGCTTCATACTAGACTACACCGGGGAGCTGTTTTTT.

This clonotype turned up a few times. With a much larger clone just one base away, this may be a read error. The CDR3 here is CSASPSGTHRNTEAFF. CDR3 in DNA: TGCAGTGCTAGTCCCTCAGGGACCCACAGGAACACTGAAGCTTTCTTT. The chain employs TRBV20-1 and TRBJ1-1; possibly TRBD1 for D (5 bases). V lost 3 bases to trimming and J lost 1 base, with 18 bases between them. The CDR3 loop spans 16 amino acids. Germline V gene sequence: CDR1 DFQATT, CDR2 SNEGSKA (reference sequence).

This clonotype was seen repeatedly, ten times or more. V usage is TRBV6-5 and J usage is TRBJ1-2, with D tentatively TRBD1 (5 bases). V gave up 2 bases and J gave up 3 bases, with 13 bases separating them. Per germline, CDR1 MNHEY and CDR2 SVGAGI. This CDR3 has 15 residues. CDR3 sequence: CASSYGTGTYYGYTF. In DNA form, the CDR3 reads TGTGCCAGCAGTTACGGGACCGGCACCTACTATGGCTACACCTTC.